This T cell receptor (beta chain) was obtained from a study of vaccination effects on CD4 cells after COVID-19. On the study more broadly: Either the mRNA-1273 or the BNT162b2 vaccine was given to participants as two doses. A couple of convalescent patients provided samples 16 days and one week prevaccination.

CDR1 and CDR2 (germline): GTSNPN, SVGIG (reference sequence). V lost 3 bases and J lost 8; bases outside the gene matches: 2. This CDR3 region has 11 residues. A remark on this clone: The target antigen is unknown.

Ahead of sequencing, the ViraFEST assay grew antigen-specific CD4+ T cells using viral peptide pools. Scientists isolated CD4+ T cells after a roughly ten-day culture period ended. Convalescent patients had PCR-confirmed SARS-CoV-2 infection between March and December 2020. Culturing of 2 million to 2.5 million PBMC per well took place with around 9.6 IU/ml IL-2 and around 10 ug/ml peptides. At days 3 and 7, half of the medium was exchanged for IL-2 medium. Libraries were prepared by immunoSEQ multiplex PCR; TCRdb keeps only in-frame clonotypes and omits some of them. Of 40,000 or so clones in the sample, around 74% are singletons; the top ten hold around 28%.

The TCR sequence derives from a human donor who had a prior SARS-CoV-2 infection. The gene calls are TRBV30 and TRBJ1-1, with TRBD1 matching 8 bases. The sample consisted of CD4+ T cells from PBMCs cultured with a peptide pool, taken before COVID-19 vaccination. The DNA of the CDR3 is TGTGCCTGGAGATACAGGGGGGAAGCTTTCTTT. Translated: CAWRYRGEAFF.